The sequence of this T cell receptor beta chain was determined in a study of CD8 T cells in Susac syndrome. Details on this clonotype: Antigen unknown.

V shed 0 bases, J shed 2 bases, and the junction held 5 bases outside the gene matches. Germline-derived CDR1 and CDR2 are DFQATT and SNEGSKA (reference sequence). The CDR3 spans 16 residues. General study results and limits: The study acknowledged a relatively small number of individuals in its TCR sequencing and HLA analysis.

Treatment-naive patients with stable or active relapsing-remitting disease were the multiple sclerosis controls. With random hexamers, reverse transcription was performed on roughly 0.45 to 1 ug of RNA. An immunoSEQ multiplex PCR generated amplified TCR beta CDR3 products spanning 54 Vbeta and 13 Jbeta. TCRdb fed the immunoSEQ multiplex PCR reads into MiXCR, producing one record per CDR3 protein. The table has about 150,000 distinct CDR3 sequences, around 96% seen once; the top ten hold 0.2% to 0.25%. This rearrangement joins TRBV20-1 to TRBJ2-2; the match to TRBD1 covers 8 bases. The receptor's source is a human donor with multiple sclerosis. Sequences were obtained from CD8+ T cells from PBMCs. CDR3: CSARDRQGANTGELFF. In nucleotides, the CDR3 is TGCAGTGCTAGAGATAGGCAGGGGGCTAACACCGGGGAGCTGTTTTTT.